This record concerns one T cell receptor beta chain sequence. This clonotype was counted only a few times. Its antigen has not been determined. Base-call qualities are not available, and no considerably larger clone is one nucleotide away. The data were obtained in a study of CD8 T cells in ankylosing spondylitis (dated by TCRdb to 2017 to 2019). Broadly, across the study: The study set out to find disease-linked TCR variants by profiling T cell receptor beta repertoires in ankylosing spondylitis patients and healthy donors. The full study cohort was made up of about 24 ankylosing spondylitis patients and 108 healthy donors. Peripheral blood was sampled, and synovial fluid was also collected from ankylosing spondylitis patients.

TCRdb lists the instrument as Illumina HiSeq 2500. Quantitative 5'-RACE with molecular barcodes was used to prepare TCR beta libraries. Processing in the source paper ran as follows. A new computational method, built on a probabilistic model of VDJ rearrangement, was used to identify disease-linked TCR variants. The raw public reads went through TCRdb reprocessing: fastp at Q25, MiXCR clone calling, in-frame beta chains kept. A single entry per CDR3 protein holds the most common genes and DNA from its merged rows. The V and J calls were not made by the authors but by TCRdb's processing. For this sample the table gives about 800,000 distinct CDR3 sequences, of which approximately 10% were detected only once. Together, the top ten hold 0.45% to 0.6% of the sample. Study-wide findings and limitations: A TCR beta motif of fewer than 10 highly homologous amino acid variants appeared characteristic of blood from ankylosing spondylitis patients. The disease-linked clones were reported as significantly enriched in matched synovial fluid samples from ankylosing spondylitis patients. The disease-linked clones showed a CD8+ phenotype and occurred at relatively low frequencies in peripheral blood. Some motif variants were previously reported in synovial fluid and blood of reactive arthritis patients, suggesting common disease-initiation mechanisms.

The TCR comes from a male donor with ankylosing spondylitis. Specimen: blood, either unsorted or a sorted T cell fraction (not recorded which).

CDR3 protein: CASSLGALGNAFF. The DNA reads as follows: TGCGCCAGCAGCTTGGGGGCGCTAGGGAACGCTTTCTTT. The chain is assembled from TRBV5-1 and TRBJ1-1, with no confident D gene call. CDR1 SGHRS and CDR2 YFSETQ were looked up in the germline V gene. Trimming removed 0 bases from V and 11 bases from J, leaving 14 bases between the germline ends. The CDR3 starts with the cysteine, ends with the phenylalanine, and has 13 residues. The CDR3 DNA has 39 bases and is translated from base 1.